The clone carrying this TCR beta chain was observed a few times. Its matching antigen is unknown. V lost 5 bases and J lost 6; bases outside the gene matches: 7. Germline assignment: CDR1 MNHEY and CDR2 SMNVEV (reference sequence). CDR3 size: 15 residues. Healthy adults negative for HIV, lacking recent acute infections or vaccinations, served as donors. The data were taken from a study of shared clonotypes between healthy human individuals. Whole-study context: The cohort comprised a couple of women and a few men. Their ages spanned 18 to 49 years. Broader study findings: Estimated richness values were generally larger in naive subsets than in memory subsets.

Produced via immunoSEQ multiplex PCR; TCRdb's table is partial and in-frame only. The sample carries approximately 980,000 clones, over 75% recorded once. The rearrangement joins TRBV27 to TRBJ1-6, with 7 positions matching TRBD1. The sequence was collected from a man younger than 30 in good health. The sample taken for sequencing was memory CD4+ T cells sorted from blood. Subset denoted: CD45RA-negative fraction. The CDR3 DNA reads TGTGCCAGCAGTCCAGGGACAGCAGCTAATTCACCCCTCCACTTT. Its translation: CASSPGTAANSPLHF.